This passage covers 31 T cell receptor beta chains from one sample sequenced in a study of cytomegalovirus exposure and HLA in healthy donors. The PCR was carried out with 60 Vbeta primers and 13 Jbeta primers. Repertoires were generated with immunoSEQ multiplex PCR, while TCRdb's copy carries only in-frame clones and drops some. The sample includes about 190,000 clones, almost 75% of them seen just once. The sequencing input was PBMCs. The receptor set was obtained from a woman between 25 and 40 years old in good health and CMV-seropositive.

The chain has TRBV20-1 and TRBJ2-2; 7 bases match TRBD1. The CDR3 loop spans 11 amino acids. V trimming: 7 bases; J trimming: 7 bases; junction bases outside the gene matches: 3. In germline, CDR1 is DFQATT, CDR2 SNEGSKA (reference sequence). CDR3 loop: CSVQGVGELFF. CDR3 DNA: TGCAGTGTCCAGGGGGTCGGGGAGCTGTTTTTT.

V is TRBV5-4 and J is TRBJ2-7; 8 nucleotides align to TRBD1. Germline V gene sequence: CDR1 SGHNT, CDR2 YYREEE (reference sequence). The CDR3 length is 15 residues. J lost 4 bases, V lost 2 bases, and 8 bases had no gene match. The CDR3 loop is CASSFESGGEYEQYF. The DNA for the CDR3 is TGTGCCAGCAGCTTCGAATCAGGGGGCGAGTACGAGCAGTACTTC.

The chain uses TRBV21-1 and TRBJ2-1; the table's D call TRBD1 went unverified against the DNA. TRBV21-1 is a recognized pseudogene. This CDR3 contains 14 residues. This CDR3 reads CASSKQGLSNEQFF. The CDR3 DNA is TGTGCCAGCAGCAAACAGGGGTTAAGCAATGAGCAGTTCTTC.

CDR3 residues: CASSDAGRGQPQHF. The CDR3 coding sequence is TGTGCCAGCAGTGACGCGGGGCGGGGGCAGCCCCAGCATTTT. The chain uses TRBV2 and TRBJ1-5; maybe TRBD1 (5 bases). The CDR3 has 14 residues. V was cut by 3 bases and J by 7 bases, with 13 bases left in between. The V gene's germline CDR1 is SNHLY and CDR2 FYNNEI.

The chain combines TRBV6-1 with TRBJ2-2; 7 bases align to TRBD2. The CDR3 is 17 residues long. CDR1 is MNHNS and CDR2 is SASEGT in the germline V gene. With V trimmed by 3 bases and J by 1 base, 8 bases remained unmatched. The CDR3 DNA reads as TGTGCCAGCAGTGATGTGGCTAGCGGCTGGAACACCGGGGAGCTGTTTTTT. Protein sequence: CASSDVASGWNTGELFF.

The chain employs TRBV7-9 and TRBJ2-1; 7 nucleotides align to TRBD2. CDR1 is SEHNR and CDR2 is FQNEAQ in the germline V gene (reference sequence). The junction had 6 bases not matched to a gene; V was cut back by 3 bases and J by 1 base. The CDR3 has 16 residues. CDR3 residues: CASSFLLAESYNEQFF. CDR3 nucleotides: TGTGCCAGCAGCTTCCTTCTAGCGGAGTCCTACAATGAGCAGTTCTTC.

This clone was seen only once. The V call is TRBV6-1, the J call TRBJ2-3; TRBD2 is a possible D gene (5 bases). This CDR3 has 13 amino acids. V lost 8 bases and J 0 bases, leaving 9 bases between the germline ends. Germline V gene sequence: CDR1 MNHNS, CDR2 SASEGT. The CDR3 bases are TGTGCCAGCCGGACTCCTAGCACAGATACGCAGTATTTT. Translated, it gives CASRTPSTDTQYF.

Comments on this clone: Distinct nucleotide sequences in the sample also encode this CDR3. This chain uses TRBV4-2 with TRBJ2-3, with D tentatively TRBD1 (5 bases). Germline CDR1 is LGHNA and CDR2 is YNFKEQ. Between the trimmed V and J ends, which lost 0 bases and 6 bases, there was a span of 10 bases. CDR3 size: 14 residues. The CDR3 nucleotides read TGTGCCAGCAGCCAAGATAGGGGTGAGGATACGCAGTATTTT. As protein: CASSQDRGEDTQYF.

The rearrangement links TRBV25-1 to TRBJ2-7; 8 bases agree with TRBD2. V trimming: 4 bases; J trimming: 4 bases; junction bases outside the gene matches: 12. In germline, CDR1 is MGHDK, CDR2 SYGVNS. The length of the CDR3 is 16 residues. The DNA for the CDR3 is TGTGCCAGCAGTGTCACTAGCGGACCCTCCCCGTACGAGCAGTACTTC. Its protein product is CASSVTSGPSPYEQYF.

This chain uses TRBV6-6 with TRBJ2-3; maybe TRBD1 (5 bases). This CDR3 has 15 residues. Trimming took off 2 bases at V and 0 bases at J, with 9 bases between the two ends. The V gene's germline CDR1 is MNHNY and CDR2 SVGAGI (reference sequence). CDR3 sequence reads: CASSYDSPSTDTQYF. CDR3 DNA sequence: TGTGCCAGCAGTTACGACAGTCCTAGCACAGATACGCAGTATTTT.

The V and J genes are TRBV7-2 and TRBJ2-5; 8 bases map to TRBD2. The CDR3 runs to 14 residues. Germline CDR1 is SGHTA and CDR2 is FQGNSA. With V trimmed by 8 bases and J by 5 bases, 10 bases remained unmatched. The CDR3 nucleotides read TGTGCCAGCTTCCCAAGCGGGAGAGGGGAGACCCAGTACTTC. Translated: CASFPSGRGETQYF. Full variable domain (missing parts from reference TRBV7-2 and TRBJ2-5): GAGVSQSPSNKVTEKGKDVELRCDPISGHTALYWYRQSLGQGLEFLIYFQGNSAPDKSGLPSDRFSAERTGGSVSTLTIQRTQQEDSAVYLCASFPSGRGETQYFGPGTRLLVL.

This clone has only a few counts. The genes are TRBV6-1 and TRBJ1-2, with TRBD1 matching over 7 bases. The V and J ends lost 5 bases and 2 bases, in that order; junction bases with no gene match: 2. The CDR3 is 13 amino acids. Germline V gene sequence: CDR1 MNHNS, CDR2 SASEGT. CDR3 in DNA: TGTGCCAGCAGTAAAGGGGGCAACTATGGCTACACCTTC. It specifies CASSKGGNYGYTF.

This chain connects TRBV18 to TRBJ2-1, with D maybe TRBD1 (6 bases). V was trimmed by 3 bases and J by 9 bases, leaving 15 bases between them. Germline CDR1 reads KGHSH; CDR2 reads LQKENI. The CDR3 contains 14 residues. CDR3 nucleotide sequence: TGTGCCAGCTCACCCTCGGACAGAACGGGTGAGCAGTTCTTC. It specifies CASSPSDRTGEQFF.

This clone appeared once. This sequence joins TRBV13 and TRBJ2-1, with 8 bases fitting TRBD2. V lost 5 bases, J lost 4 bases, and 7 bases stayed unmatched. The CDR3 runs 15 residues. From germline, CDR1 is PRHDT and CDR2 FYEKMQ (reference sequence). The CDR3 is CASSPPGLGYNEQFF. The CDR3 nucleotides are TGTGCCAGCAGCCCGCCGGGACTAGGGTACAATGAGCAGTTCTTC.

The V call is TRBV4-2, the J call TRBJ2-1; 8 positions agree with TRBD2. The trim removed 3 bases at V and 5 bases at J, leaving 6 bases unmatched. Germline assignment: CDR1 LGHNA and CDR2 YNFKEQ. This CDR3 contains 15 residues. Here the CDR3 reads CASSHGERGHNEQFF. CDR3 sequence (DNA): TGTGCCAGCAGCCATGGGGAGCGGGGGCACAATGAGCAGTTCTTC.

The chain carries TRBV10-2 and TRBJ2-2; 7 nucleotides agree with TRBD1. The CDR3 has 16 residues. The J segment lost 2 bases and the V segment lost 7 bases, leaving 10 bases of the junction unmatched. CDR1 is WSHSY and CDR2 is SAAADI in the germline V gene. This chain's CDR3 is CASTLRDSLNTGELFF. The CDR3 DNA is TGCGCCAGCACCCTCCGGGACAGCCTAAACACCGGGGAGCTGTTTTTT.

The V and J genes are TRBV2 and TRBJ2-3; a weak D match, TRBD2 (5 bases). Per the germline V gene, CDR1 is SNHLY and CDR2 is FYNNEI. Deletions cut 6 bases from V and 0 bases from J, with 16 bases between. CDR3 length: 16 residues. The DNA for the CDR3 is TGTGCCAGCAGACCTCTACGGACTCCTAGCACAGATACGCAGTATTTT. Its protein is CASRPLRTPSTDTQYF.

The genes are TRBV19 and TRBJ2-5, with a tentative D call TRBD2 (6 bases). The CDR3 loop spans 16 amino acids. The V end lost 5 bases, the J end lost 4 bases, and 20 bases lay between the germline ends. Germline CDR1 is LNHDA and CDR2 is SQIVND (reference sequence). Here the CDR3 DNA reads TGTGCCAGTAGTCTCTCGGACTCGGGAGTACGAGAGACCCAGTACTTC. This codes for CASSLSDSGVRETQYF.

The CDR3 region is CASSSAGALAKNIQYF. The CDR3 nucleotides are TGTGCCAGCAGCTCGGCGGGGGCTTTAGCCAAAAACATTCAGTACTTC. The chain is built from TRBV11-2 and TRBJ2-4; possibly TRBD2 for D (7 bases). Germline V CDR1 and CDR2: SGHAT, FQNNGV. The CDR3 loop spans 16 amino acids. Trimming cost V 4 bases and J 0 bases, with 13 bases left between them.

The chain has TRBV5-4 and TRBJ2-7; maybe TRBD1 (6 bases). From germline, CDR1 is SGHNT and CDR2 YYREEE (reference sequence). V dropped 4 bases and J dropped 3 bases, with 11 bases sitting between them. This CDR3 is built from 13 residues. This chain's CDR3 is CASSPGQYYEQYF. In nucleotides, the CDR3 is TGTGCCAGCAGCCCTGGACAGTACTACGAGCAGTACTTC.

This clone was recorded once. The rearrangement links TRBV5-1 to TRBJ2-2; 7 bases map to TRBD2. V gave up 4 bases and J gave up 5 bases; unmatched junction bases: 5. Germline V gene lookup returns CDR1 SGHRS and CDR2 YFSETQ. The length of the CDR3 is 14 residues. The CDR3 protein is CASSPLGGTGELFF. The CDR3 region has the DNA TGCGCCAGCAGCCCTCTGGGAGGGACCGGGGAGCTGTTTTTT.

The V and J genes are TRBV5-1 and TRBJ2-2, with 10 bases aligning to TRBD2. The CDR3 consists of 15 residues. CDR1 is SGHRS, CDR2 YFSETQ, per germline. Trimming removed 3 bases from V and 4 bases from J; junction bases left unmatched: 3. CDR3 nucleotides: TGCGCCAGCAGCTCTGGGACTAGCGTCACCGGGGAGCTGTTTTTT. Residues: CASSSGTSVTGELFF.

The rearrangement links TRBV5-1 to TRBJ2-3, with TRBD2 matching 12 bases. The CDR3 has 14 amino acids. Germline values: CDR1 SGHRS, CDR2 YFSETQ. After removal of 4 bases from V and 5 bases from J, the junction contained 2 bases not matched to a gene. The CDR3 DNA reads TGCGCCAGCAGCGTGGGACTAGCGGGAGATACGCAGTATTTT. Protein sequence: CASSVGLAGDTQYF.

As for this clone: The conserved phenylalanine or tryptophan is not found at the CDR3 terminus, so this likely reflects a read error. The limits of the CDR3 on the DNA are not certain, so only TCRdb's listed CDR3 is given. V gene TRBV23-1 combines with J gene TRBJ1-2; TRBD1 is taken as the D call from the table, unchecked against the DNA. Being an ORF, TRBV23-1 has a function that is uncertain. The CDR3 sequence runs 11 residues, both termini included. The CDR3 loop is CASTRSAGVTS.

Here the CDR3 reads CASSPQGKNTEAFF. CDR3 DNA sequence: TGTGCCAGCAGTCCCCAGGGTAAGAACACTGAAGCTTTCTTT. The chain links TRBV28 to TRBJ1-1, with D maybe TRBD1 (5 bases). The CDR3 loop spans 14 amino acids. Deletions cut 5 bases from V and 1 base from J, with 11 bases between. Germline loops: CDR1 MDHEN, CDR2 SYDVKM.

The chain has TRBV2 and TRBJ2-7; 8 bases line up with TRBD1. The CDR3 contains 14 residues. The V segment lost 6 bases and the J segment 6 bases; nucleotides outside the gene matches: 10. Germline values: CDR1 SNHLY, CDR2 FYNNEI. In nucleotides, the CDR3 is TGTGCCAGCAGGATGACAGGGGAAAGGGGCGAGCAGTACTTC. Residues: CASRMTGERGEQYF. The full variable domain, completed using reference TRBV2 and TRBJ2-7, is EPEVTQTPSHQVTQMGQEVILRCVPISNHLYFYWYRQILGQKVEFLVSFYNNEISEKSEIFDDQFSVERPDGSNFTLKIRSTKLEDSAMYFCASRMTGERGEQYFGPGTRLTVT.

This clone has only one observation. The J gene is TRBJ2-7, the V gene TRBV27; TRBD2 is a possible D gene (6 bases). This CDR3 is built from 14 residues. Between the trimmed V and J ends, which lost 2 bases and 3 bases, there was a span of 11 bases. Germline V gene data show CDR1 as MNHEY and CDR2 as SMNVEV (reference sequence). For the CDR3, the DNA is TGTGCCAGCAGTTTAAGGCAGGGACTCTACGAGCAGTACTTC. Protein sequence: CASSLRQGLYEQYF.

The DNA for the CDR3 is TGTGCCAGCAGCCTCAATTCGTTGGCGGAGTCTAACTATGGCTACACCTTC. Translated: CASSLNSLAESNYGYTF. The V call is TRBV11-2, the J call TRBJ1-2; no clear D. Germline V gene sequence: CDR1 SGHAT, CDR2 FQNNGV. CDR3 length: 17 residues. V was pared by 5 bases and J by 0 bases, with 19 bases between.

This clone was recorded only once. The chain combines TRBV5-1 with TRBJ2-7, with D perhaps matching TRBD1 (6 bases). The CDR3 totals 15 residues. The V end was cut by 0 bases, the J end by 4 bases, with 14 bases between. Germline V gene lookup returns CDR1 SGHRS and CDR2 YFSETQ. CDR3 sequence (DNA): TGCGCCAGCAGCTTGGAATCGCAGGGGACGTACGAGCAGTACTTC. Protein sequence: CASSLESQGTYEQYF.

The rearrangement links TRBV10-1 to TRBJ2-3, with TRBD2 as a possible D gene (5 bases). Per the germline V gene, CDR1 is WNHNN and CDR2 is SYGVQD (reference sequence). V was clipped by 3 bases and J by 8 bases, with 12 bases between them. CDR3 size: 13 residues. As DNA, the CDR3 is TGCGCCAGCAGTGATCTACCGGGATCTACGCAGTATTTT. Encoded protein: CASSDLPGSTQYF.

This rearrangement joins TRBV5-1 to TRBJ2-7; D possibly corresponds to TRBD1 (6 bases). From germline, CDR1 is SGHRS and CDR2 YFSETQ. The CDR3 sequence is 16 residues long. V was pared by 4 bases and J by 2 bases, with 19 bases between. CDR3: CASSARTGYKPYEQYF. In nucleotides, the CDR3 is TGCGCCAGCAGCGCTAGAACAGGGTATAAACCCTACGAGCAGTACTTC.